These T cell receptor beta chains were read from a single sample in a study of OX40 agonist ivuxolimab in advanced cancers. Repertoires were generated with immunoSEQ multiplex PCR, while TCRdb's copy carries only in-frame clones and drops some. The sample holds tens of thousands of clones, roughly 92% seen once. Sequencing was performed on CD4+ or CD8+ T cells sorted from blood, taken in a trial of the OX40 agonist ivuxolimab. These receptors were taken from an adult with an advanced solid tumor such as melanoma, head and neck, liver or kidney cancer. Both conserved end residues are part of each CDR3. The order of the fields is V gene, D gene, clone size, J gene, CDR3 DNA, CDR3 protein. A D gene is named only where the DNA matches it firmly. A row's size may be missing; if present it is once, few, many or a size class.

v_gene: TRBV14
d_gene: -
abundance: -
j_gene: TRBJ2-7
CDR3nt: TGTGCCAGCAGCCAAGCCAGGAGCTCCTACGAGCAGTACTTC
CDR3aa: CASSQARSSYEQYF

v_gene: TRBV5-4
d_gene: -
abundance: once
j_gene: TRBJ2-3
CDR3nt: TGTGCCAGCAGCTTAGCGGGCACAGATACGCAGTATTTT
CDR3aa: CASSLAGTDTQYF

v_gene: TRBV10-3
d_gene: -
abundance: once
j_gene: TRBJ1-2
CDR3nt: TGTGCCATCAGTGGAGAGGGAAACTATGGCTACACCTTC
CDR3aa: CAISGEGNYGYTF

v_gene: TRBV7-2
d_gene: TRBD1
abundance: -
j_gene: TRBJ2-2
CDR3nt: TGTGCCAGCAGCTTAGTTGGGACAGGGAAAACCGGGGAGCTGTTTTTT
CDR3aa: CASSLVGTGKTGELFF

v_gene: TRBV27
d_gene: TRBD1
abundance: -
j_gene: TRBJ1-4
CDR3nt: TGTGCCAGCAGAAGACAGGGGGCGGGTAATGAAAAACTGTTTTTT
CDR3aa: CASRRQGAGNEKLFF

v_gene: TRBV7-2
d_gene: -
abundance: -
j_gene: TRBJ2-2
CDR3nt: TGTGCCAGCAGCTTGTTGTGGGGCAGTACCGGGGAGCTGTTTTTT
CDR3aa: CASSLLWGSTGELFF

v_gene: TRBV5-4
d_gene: TRBD1
abundance: -
j_gene: TRBJ2-2
CDR3nt: TGTGCCAGCAGCTCGATGCAGGGGGCGGGCGGGGAGCTGTTTTTT
CDR3aa: CASSSMQGAGGELFF

v_gene: TRBV6-6
d_gene: -
abundance: few
j_gene: TRBJ1-5
CDR3nt: TGTGCCAGCAGGAGGGGGGATCAGCCCCAGCATTTT
CDR3aa: CASRRGDQPQHF

v_gene: TRBV11-3
d_gene: -
abundance: -
j_gene: TRBJ2-2
CDR3nt: TGTGCCAGCAGCTTAGATTCAGTCACCGGGGAGCTGTTTTTT
CDR3aa: CASSLDSVTGELFF

v_gene: TRBV5-1
d_gene: -
abundance: -
j_gene: TRBJ2-3
CDR3nt: TGCGCCAGCAGCTCGTCGGGGGACACAGATACGCAGTATTTT
CDR3aa: CASSSSGDTDTQYF

v_gene: TRBV19
d_gene: TRBD1
abundance: -
j_gene: TRBJ1-2
CDR3nt: TGTGCCAGTAGGCGGGACAGAGCTAACTATGGCTACACCTTC
CDR3aa: CASRRDRANYGYTF

v_gene: TRBV7-9
d_gene: -
abundance: -
j_gene: TRBJ2-3
CDR3nt: TGTGCCAGCAGCTTCGTAGCGGACCTCACAGATACGCAGTATTTT
CDR3aa: CASSFVADLTDTQYF

v_gene: TRBV14
d_gene: -
abundance: -
j_gene: TRBJ1-1
CDR3nt: TGTGCCAGCAGCCAAATGCTTGTTTCGAACACTGAAGCTTTCTTT
CDR3aa: CASSQMLVSNTEAFF

v_gene: TRBV7-2
d_gene: -
abundance: -
j_gene: TRBJ2-6
CDR3nt: TGTGCCAGCAGCGAACGGGGGTCTGGGGCCAACGTCCTGACTTTC
CDR3aa: CASSERGSGANVLTF

v_gene: TRBV2
d_gene: -
abundance: -
j_gene: TRBJ2-7
CDR3nt: TGTGCCAGTGGGATAGAGGGGTCCATCTACGAGCAGTACTTC
CDR3aa: CASGIEGSIYEQYF